The 29 T cell receptor beta chains reported below all come from one sample, sequenced in a study of cytomegalovirus exposure and HLA in healthy donors. Amplification used 60 Vbeta primers and 13 Jbeta primers. The assay was immunoSEQ multiplex PCR, and TCRdb's table has in-frame clones only and misses some. The table includes 240,000 or so clones, 82% detected once. Input material: PBMCs. The receptors derive from a woman aged 40 to 50 in good health and CMV-seropositive.

This clone has only one observation. The V call is TRBV30, the J call TRBJ1-4; D remains ambiguous. This CDR3 is 15 amino acids long. Looked up from germline, CDR1 is GTSNPN and CDR2 is SVGIG (reference sequence). V was pared by 1 base and J by 0 bases, with 9 bases between. The CDR3 DNA follows: TGTGCCTGGAGTGGTACAGTATCAACTAATGAAAAACTGTTTTTT. This gives the protein CAWSGTVSTNEKLFF.

CDR3: CASSFRTGGFTEAFF. CDR3 nucleotides: TGTGCCAGCAGTTTTCGGACAGGGGGGTTCACTGAAGCTTTCTTT. The chain carries TRBV6-5 and TRBJ1-1, with 10 nucleotides matching TRBD1. V gave up 4 bases and J gave up 4 bases; unmatched junction bases: 6. This CDR3 is 15 amino acids long. Per the germline V gene, CDR1 is MNHEY and CDR2 is SVGAGI.

The V gene is TRBV11-3, the J gene TRBJ2-7; possible D gene TRBD2, 6 bases. The CDR3 is made up of 15 amino acids. V was trimmed by 5 bases and J by 4 bases, leaving 18 bases between them. CDR1 is SGHNT and CDR2 is YENEEA in the germline V gene. The CDR3 region is CASSEAGTTRYEQYF. The CDR3 coding sequence is TGTGCCAGCAGCGAGGCGGGAACTACACGATACGAGCAGTACTTC. Filled out from reference TRBV11-3 and TRBJ2-7, the complete variable domain reads EAGVVQSPRYKIIEKKQPVAFWCNPISGHNTLYWYLQNLGQGPELLIRYENEEAVDDSQLPKDRFSAERLKGVDSTLKIQPAELGDSAVYLCASSEAGTTRYEQYFGPGTRLTVT.

The J gene is TRBJ2-1, the V gene TRBV14, with 14 bases aligning to TRBD2. The CDR3 totals 16 residues. Trimming removed 5 bases from V and 8 bases from J; junction bases left unmatched: 8. The germline gives CDR1 SGHDN, CDR2 FVKESK. CDR3 nucleotides: TGTGCCAGCAGCTACGGACTAGCGGGGGGTGAGCATGAGCAGTTCTTC. It yields the protein CASSYGLAGGEHEQFF.

The genes are TRBV7-7 and TRBJ2-5; 9 nucleotides line up with TRBD2. This CDR3 has 16 amino acids. With V trimmed by 6 bases and J by 5 bases, 13 bases remained unmatched. The germline V gene has CDR1 SSHAT and CDR2 FNYEAQ (reference sequence). The CDR3, as DNA: TGTGCCAGCAGTACGAGGGGGAGCGGGGGGCGGGAGACCCAGTACTTC. Translating it yields CASSTRGSGGRETQYF.

The chain combines TRBV27 with TRBJ2-7; D uncertain. The CDR3 is 15 amino acids. Germline V gives CDR1 MNHEY, CDR2 SMNVEV (reference sequence). The V and J ends lost 0 bases and 0 bases respectively, with 9 bases between them. CDR3 DNA: TGTGCCAGCAGTTTATCTGGCCTTATCTCCTACGAGCAGTACTTC. This codes for CASSLSGLISYEQYF.

This chain uses TRBV7-9 with TRBJ2-1; tentatively, D is TRBD1 (5 bases). CDR3 length: 14 residues. The germline CDR1 and CDR2 sequences are SEHNR and FQNEAQ (reference sequence). Trimming pared 1 base from V and 10 bases from J, leaving 14 bases between. CDR3 nucleotide sequence: TGTGCCAGCAGCTTAGAAACAGGACCGGCCGAGCAGTTCTTC. This codes for CASSLETGPAEQFF.

This clone has only one observation. The chain has TRBV7-6 and TRBJ1-2, with TRBD1 matching over 7 bases. J lost 4 bases, V lost 3 bases, and 8 bases had no gene match. CDR1 SGHVS and CDR2 FNYEAQ come from the germline V gene. This CDR3 is 15 amino acids long. CDR3 DNA: TGTGCCAGCAGCTTCGGGACAGACCCTACCTATGGCTACACCTTC. Encoded protein: CASSFGTDPTYGYTF.

There are a few counts of this clone. DNA for the CDR3: TGTGCCAGTAGTATCACAGGGGACTATGGCTACACCTTC. Amino acid sequence: CASSITGDYGYTF. The chain uses TRBV19 and TRBJ1-2, with 7 bases matching TRBD1. Losses at the gene ends were 3 bases for V and 3 bases for J; bases not matched to a gene: 1. Germline assignment: CDR1 LNHDA and CDR2 SQIVND (reference sequence). CDR3 size: 13 residues.

The CDR3 nucleotides are TGCGCCAGCAGCTCTTCCTACGAGCAGTACTTC. Its protein is CASSSSYEQYF. The V and J genes are TRBV5-1 and TRBJ2-7; D remains ambiguous. Trimming removed 3 bases from V and 1 base from J, with 2 bases in between. Germline CDR1 is SGHRS and CDR2 is YFSETQ. There are 11 residues in the CDR3.

The chain combines TRBV19 with TRBJ1-2; TRBD1 agrees at 8 bases. The V segment lost 7 bases and the J segment 7 bases; nucleotides outside the gene matches: 17. This CDR3 has 16 amino acids. The V gene's germline CDR1 is LNHDA and CDR2 SQIVND (reference sequence). CDR3 bases: TGTGCCAGTATCGCCTCGGGCGGTCAGGGGGCATCTGGCTACACCTTC. Translated: CASIASGGQGASGYTF.

CDR3 bases: TGTGCCAGCAGGCACAGGGAAAATCAGCCCCAGCATTTT. As protein: CASRHRENQPQHF. The chain links TRBV6-6 to TRBJ1-5; tentative D call: TRBD1 (6 bases). With 6 bases removed from V and 4 bases from J, the gap between germline ends came to 10 bases. CDR1 is MNHNY, CDR2 SVGAGI, per germline (reference sequence). The CDR3 covers 13 residues.

The V call is TRBV29-1, the J call TRBJ1-2; 7 bases match TRBD1. The length of the CDR3 is 13 residues. The ends lost 6 bases at V and 4 bases at J; junction bases unmatched: 8. From germline, CDR1 is SQVTM and CDR2 ANQGSEA. The CDR3 here is CSVGAGDSYGYTF. DNA of the CDR3: TGCAGCGTGGGGGCAGGGGACAGCTATGGCTACACCTTC.

CDR3 nucleotide sequence: TGTGCCAGCAGTCCGGGGGACTATGGCTACACCTTC. Residues: CASSPGDYGYTF. The V call is TRBV6-1, the J call TRBJ1-2; D possibly corresponds to TRBD1 (5 bases). Germline V gene data show CDR1 as MNHNS and CDR2 as SASEGT. Trimming cost V 5 bases and J 3 bases, with 7 bases left between them. This CDR3 has 12 residues.

The V gene is TRBV15, the J gene TRBJ2-7; maybe TRBD2 (6 bases). Per the germline V gene, CDR1 is LNHNV and CDR2 is YYDKDF (reference sequence). V shed 3 bases and J shed 5 bases, with 14 bases lying between them. There are 14 residues in the CDR3. The CDR3, as DNA: TGTGCCACCAGCAGCATCGGGAGTATCCACGAGCAGTACTTC. Residues: CATSSIGSIHEQYF.

The chain recombines TRBV14 with TRBJ2-2, with 13 nucleotides matching TRBD2. There are 17 residues in the CDR3. The germline V gene has CDR1 SGHDN and CDR2 FVKESK. Unmatched junction bases numbered 5, after V lost 6 bases and J lost 1 base. CDR3 coding DNA: TGTGCCAGCAGTCCGACTAGCGGGAGGATGAACACCGGGGAGCTGTTTTTT. Amino acids: CASSPTSGRMNTGELFF. Drawing the rest from reference TRBV14 and TRBJ2-2, the complete variable domain is EAGVTQFPSHSVIEKGQTVTLRCDPISGHDNLYWYRRVMGKEIKFLLHFVKESKQDESGMPNNRFLAERTGGTYSTLKVQPAELEDSGVYFCASSPTSGRMNTGELFFGEGSRLTVL.

The chain's CDR3 is CAPGFGGNTIYF. CDR3 in DNA: TGTGCCCCGGGGTTCGGGGGAAACACCATATATTTT. This sequence joins TRBV11-3 and TRBJ1-3; no clear D. The CDR3 contains 12 residues. V was shortened by 11 bases and J by 4 bases, with 12 bases between the two germline ends. Looked up from germline, CDR1 is SGHNT and CDR2 is YENEEA. Looking up the rest from reference TRBV11-3 and TRBJ1-3 gives the full variable domain: EAGVVQSPRYKIIEKKQPVAFWCNPISGHNTLYWYLQNLGQGPELLIRYENEEAVDDSQLPKDRFSAERLKGVDSTLKIQPAELGDSAVYLCAPGFGGNTIYFGEGSWLTVV.

This chain uses TRBV11-2 with TRBJ2-3; perhaps TRBD2 as D (7 bases). The CDR3 is 18 residues long. Between the trimmed V and J ends, which lost 0 bases and 4 bases, there was a span of 20 bases. Germline CDR1 and CDR2: SGHAT and FQNNGV. The CDR3 is CASSLDGGALGKADTQYF. Here the CDR3 DNA reads TGTGCCAGCAGCTTAGATGGGGGGGCCCTAGGGAAGGCAGATACGCAGTATTTT.

J is TRBJ2-7 and V is TRBV28; weak D call: TRBD1 (5 bases). The V gene's germline CDR1 is MDHEN and CDR2 SYDVKM. Trimming removed 3 bases at V and 0 bases at J, with 9 bases between. This CDR3 has 14 residues. This CDR3 is CASSLGQISYEQYF. The DNA of the CDR3 is TGTGCCAGCAGTTTGGGGCAGATCTCCTACGAGCAGTACTTC.

The chain links TRBV4-2 to TRBJ2-2, with 7 bases matching TRBD2. V lost 0 bases to trimming and J lost 3 bases; unmatched junction nucleotides: 10. CDR3 length: 18 residues. Germline CDR1 LGHNA, CDR2 YNFKEQ. CDR3: CASSQDRGGGEDTGELFF. In nucleotides, the CDR3 is TGTGCCAGCAGCCAAGATCGTGGCGGGGGAGAGGACACCGGGGAGCTGTTTTTT.

The V and J genes are TRBV13 and TRBJ2-7; TRBD2 matches 8 bases. Per the germline V gene, CDR1 is PRHDT and CDR2 is FYEKMQ (reference sequence). J lost 4 bases, V lost 4 bases, and 12 bases had no gene match. The CDR3 contains 16 residues. The CDR3 reads CASSSTIDSGTYEQYF. The CDR3 region has the DNA TGTGCCAGCAGCTCTACCATTGATAGCGGGACTTACGAGCAGTACTTC.

The chain is built from TRBV30 and TRBJ2-7, with TRBD1 matching over 7 bases. Germline V gives CDR1 GTSNPN, CDR2 SVGIG (reference sequence). There are 11 residues in the CDR3. V shed 5 bases and J 3 bases; nucleotides not matched to a gene: 1. Here the CDR3 reads CAWGTVYEQYF. CDR3 nucleotides: TGTGCCTGGGGGACAGTCTACGAGCAGTACTTC.

This clone was counted between two and nine times. This chain uses TRBV18 with TRBJ2-7, with 10 bases lining up with TRBD1. The germline V gene encodes CDR1 KGHSH and CDR2 LQKENI. This CDR3 region has 17 residues. J gave up 3 bases and V 2 bases, and 10 bases lay outside the gene matches. The CDR3 here is CASSPIGPGQGVYEQYF. The CDR3 DNA reads as TGTGCCAGCTCACCAATTGGTCCCGGACAGGGGGTCTACGAGCAGTACTTC.

The chain joins TRBV9 to TRBJ1-2; possible D gene TRBD1, 5 bases. Trimming shortened V by 5 bases and J by 0 bases, and 14 bases separated the two germline ends. This CDR3 is 15 amino acids long. The V gene's germline CDR1 is SGDLS and CDR2 YYNGEE. This CDR3 reads CASSADSTTNYGYTF. The CDR3 nucleotides are TGTGCCAGCAGTGCCGACAGTACCACTAACTATGGCTACACCTTC.

V gene TRBV5-6 combines with J gene TRBJ1-4; a weak D match, TRBD1 (6 bases). Germline V CDR1 and CDR2: SGHDT, YYEEEE. The CDR3 totals 17 residues. The V end was cut by 3 bases, the J end by 2 bases, with 17 bases between. CDR3 nucleotide sequence: TGTGCCAGCAGCTCAAACAGGGATTGGCTTACTAATGAAAAACTGTTTTTT. It yields the protein CASSSNRDWLTNEKLFF.

V and J are TRBV6-6 and TRBJ2-3; tentative D call: TRBD2 (6 bases). Germline CDR1 and CDR2: MNHNY and SVGAGI (reference sequence). The germline V and J ends were trimmed by 0 bases and 4 bases, with 8 bases remaining between them. This CDR3 has 14 residues. The CDR3 DNA reads as TGTGCCAGCAGTTACTCGTCGGGGGCAGATACGCAGTATTTT. Protein product: CASSYSSGADTQYF.

V and J are TRBV6-5 and TRBJ1-6; D unresolved. Germline V CDR1 and CDR2: MNHEY, SVGAGI. The V gene lost 0 bases and the J gene lost 7 bases, with 10 bases spanning the gap. The CDR3 extends over 15 amino acids. This CDR3 is CASSYSGGGNSPLHF. The CDR3 DNA is TGTGCCAGCAGTTACTCGGGAGGAGGCAATTCACCCCTCCACTTT.

The gene calls are TRBV7-3 and TRBJ2-3, with a weak D call TRBD2 (5 bases). The length of the CDR3 is 12 residues. Germline CDR1 is SGHTA and CDR2 is FQGTGA. Trimming shortened V by 5 bases and J by 10 bases, and 13 bases separated the two germline ends. CDR3 sequence: CASSPPTGSQYF. The CDR3 coding sequence is TGTGCCAGCAGCCCTCCAACGGGGTCGCAGTATTTT.

The chain is built from TRBV5-1 and TRBJ2-5; no clear D gene. The V end was cut by 0 bases, the J end by 0 bases, with 6 bases between. Germline loops: CDR1 SGHRS, CDR2 YFSETQ. CDR3 size: 14 residues. CDR3 region: CASSLVSDQETQYF. Written as DNA, the CDR3 is TGCGCCAGCAGCTTGGTGTCGGACCAAGAGACCCAGTACTTC. The full variable domain, in which reference TRBV5-1 and TRBJ2-5 provide the parts outside the CDR3, is KAGVTQTPRYLIKTRGQQVTLSCSPISGHRSVSWYQQTPGQGLQFLFEYFSETQRNKGNFPGRFSGRQFSNSRSEMNVSTLELGDSALYLCASSLVSDQETQYFGPGTRLLVL.